Each of the 26 T cell receptor beta chains below was sequenced from the same sample in a study of T-cell reconstitution after alpha-beta-depleted transplantation in children. During its preparation, the TCRbeta library received unique molecular identifiers. TCRdb re-called the PCR reads through MiXCR, storing one row per CDR3 protein. Of more than 400,000 distinct CDR3 sequences in the sample, about an eighth were seen once. This material consisted of PBMCs, mostly from graft donor cells, taken 180 days after TCRalphabeta/CD19-depleted stem cell transplant. The receptors here all came from a female patient aged 2-10 years who had a stem cell transplant for aplastic anemia, so the T cells may come from the graft donor.

The rearrangement joins TRBV6-1 to TRBJ1-2, with D unresolved. Trimming removed 6 bases from V and 0 bases from J, with 11 bases in between. Germline-derived CDR1 and CDR2 are MNHNS and SASEGT. The CDR3 loop spans 14 amino acids. The CDR3 DNA reads as TGTGCCAGCAGCCGTATAGGGACTAACTATGGCTACACCTTC. Translating it yields CASSRIGTNYGYTF.

This chain uses TRBV20-1 with TRBJ2-5; TRBD1 is a possible D gene (6 bases). CDR1 is DFQATT and CDR2 is SNEGSKA in the germline V gene (reference sequence). V lost 6 bases and J 1 base, leaving 12 bases between the germline ends. The length of the CDR3 is 13 residues. DNA of the CDR3: TGCAGTGCAGAGGGACACCGCCAAGAGACCCAGTACTTC. Encoded protein: CSAEGHRQETQYF.

The chain couples TRBV4-3 to TRBJ2-5; 9 bases are shared with TRBD1. The germline gives CDR1 LGHNA, CDR2 YSLEER. The ends lost 4 bases at V and 2 bases at J; junction bases unmatched: 5. The CDR3 spans 15 residues. In nucleotides, the CDR3 is TGCGCCAGCAGCCGGGGGACAGGGACTCAAGAGACCCAGTACTTC. Translated, it gives CASSRGTGTQETQYF.

This clonotype has just a few counts. V and J are TRBV2 and TRBJ2-7, with 8 bases fitting TRBD1. Germline loops: CDR1 SNHLY, CDR2 FYNNEI. The CDR3 is 15 residues long. After removal of 5 bases from V and 0 bases from J, the junction contained 6 bases not matched to a gene. CDR3 nucleotides: TGTGCCAGCAGTTCGACAGGGGCGGTCTCCTACGAGCAGTACTTC. Translated: CASSSTGAVSYEQYF.

The chain couples TRBV11-2 to TRBJ2-7, with TRBD1 identical over 7 bases. The CDR3 spans 17 residues. Per germline, CDR1 SGHAT and CDR2 FQNNGV. Trimming took 5 bases from V and 2 from J; bases not matched to a gene: 15. The CDR3 here is CASSLSRQGVGAYEQYV. The CDR3 region has the DNA TGTGCCAGCAGCCTCAGCCGACAGGGTGTGGGGGCCTACGAGCAGTACGTC.

This clonotype was seen a handful of times. The gene calls are TRBV18 and TRBJ1-5, with 9 bases identical to TRBD1. Trimming took 6 bases from V and 2 from J; bases not matched to a gene: 5. The germline CDR1 and CDR2 sequences are KGHSH and LQKENI. CDR3 length equals 15 residues. The DNA of the CDR3 is TGTGCCAGCTCGAACCGGGACAGGGGCAATCAGCCCCAGCATTTT. Its protein product is CASSNRDRGNQPQHF.

The sample holds a few counts of this clonotype. This sequence joins TRBV7-2 and TRBJ1-1, with a possible D match to TRBD1 (6 bases). Per germline, CDR1 SGHTA and CDR2 FQGNSA. This CDR3 has 14 residues. The CDR3 sequence is CATIGGSWITEAFF. The CDR3, as DNA: TGTGCAACTATAGGGGGGAGTTGGATCACTGAAGCTTTCTTT.

In this sample, this clonotype turned up a few times. The chain recombines TRBV5-5 with TRBJ2-5; D assignment may be TRBD1 or TRBD2 (5 bases each). Trimming removed 3 bases at V and 2 bases at J, with 17 bases between. The CDR3 is made up of 16 amino acids. Germline CDR1 reads SGHKS; CDR2 reads YYEKEE (reference sequence). The CDR3 DNA reads as TGTGCCAGCAGCTCCCGGGACGCAGTGAATCAAGAGACCCAGTACTTC. Translation: CASSSRDAVNQETQYF.

V and J are TRBV6-2 or TRBV6-3 and TRBJ2-1, with D perhaps matching TRBD2 (6 bases). The length of the CDR3 is 20 residues. V lost 3 bases and J 2 bases, leaving 26 bases between the germline ends. Germline V gives CDR1 MNHEY, CDR2 SVGEGT. CDR3 sequence: CASSYIRIPRKRRAYNEQFF. CDR3 sequence (DNA): TGTGCCAGCAGTTATATTAGGATCCCCCGAAAGCGGAGGGCCTACAATGAGCAGTTCTTC.

This clonotype was counted only a few times. The V call is TRBV20-1, the J call TRBJ2-1, with 10 bases aligning to TRBD2. Losses at the gene ends were 4 bases for V and 4 bases for J; bases not matched to a gene: 7. The CDR3 covers 15 residues. Germline V CDR1 and CDR2: DFQATT, SNEGSKA (reference sequence). CDR3 in amino acids: CSATSTSGMYNEQFF. CDR3 nucleotide sequence: TGCAGTGCTACCTCAACTAGCGGGATGTACAATGAGCAGTTCTTC.

This clonotype was counted only a few times. This chain joins TRBV6-2 or TRBV6-3 and TRBJ2-7; 12 bases match TRBD2. The ends lost 5 bases at V and 3 bases at J; junction bases unmatched: 8. CDR1 is MNHEY and CDR2 is SVGEGT in the germline V gene. CDR3 size: 16 residues. DNA of the CDR3: TGTGCCAGCAGTCTAAGATGGACTAGCGGGAACTACGAGCAGTACTTC. Its protein is CASSLRWTSGNYEQYF.

The CDR3 region has the DNA TGCGCCAGCAGCCTTGGACTAGCGGAAACCTACGAGCAGTACTTC. Its translation is CASSLGLAETYEQYF. This rearrangement joins TRBV4-3 to TRBJ2-7; TRBD2 agrees at 10 bases. There are 15 residues in the CDR3. After removal of 4 bases from V and 2 bases from J, the junction contained 5 bases not matched to a gene. CDR1 and CDR2 from the germline V gene are LGHNA and YSLEER.

This clonotype showed up many times. The chain is built from TRBV18 and TRBJ2-6; D remains unclear. The V gene lost 3 bases and the J gene lost 4 bases, with 7 bases spanning the gap. Germline-derived CDR1 and CDR2 are KGHSH and LQKENI. The CDR3 is 14 amino acids. The CDR3 loop reads CASSPVAGANVLTF. For the CDR3, the DNA is TGTGCCAGCTCACCCGTCGCGGGGGCCAACGTCCTGACTTTC.

This clonotype was seen only a few times. The genes are TRBV12-3 or TRBV12-4 and TRBJ2-7; 11 nucleotides line up with TRBD1. CDR3 length equals 15 residues. With V trimmed by 7 bases and J by 2 bases, 7 bases remained unmatched. The CDR3 nucleotides read TGTGCCAGCACCACGGGACAGGGGGTCGCCTACGAGCAGTACTTC. This codes for CASTTGQGVAYEQYF.

The chain is built from TRBV2 and TRBJ1-1; a weak D match, TRBD1 (5 bases). This CDR3 has 13 residues. V was pared by 8 bases and J by 3 bases, with 13 bases between. Germline CDR1 is SNHLY and CDR2 is FYNNEI. CDR3 in DNA: TGTGCCAGCTCGCGGGGCCGGGACACTGAAGCTTTCTTT. Encoded protein: CASSRGRDTEAFF.

This clonotype has only a few counts. V usage is TRBV5-1 and J usage is TRBJ2-3; 7 nucleotides line up with TRBD2. From germline, CDR1 is SGHRS and CDR2 YFSETQ. V was clipped by 0 bases and J by 5 bases; unmatched bases: 6. The CDR3 contains 15 residues. The CDR3 here is CASSLVEREGDTQYF. The CDR3 region has the DNA TGCGCCAGCAGCTTGGTGGAGCGGGAAGGAGATACGCAGTATTTT.

This clonotype was found many times. CDR3 amino acids: CSVDTIRLAGGWSQETQYF. The CDR3 nucleotides read TGCAGCGTTGACACCATTCGACTAGCGGGAGGCTGGTCCCAAGAGACCCAGTACTTC. The chain links TRBV29-1 to TRBJ2-5; 13 bases map to TRBD2. CDR1 is SQVTM, CDR2 ANQGSEA, per germline. CDR3 length equals 19 residues. V trimming: 3 bases; J trimming: 1 base; junction bases outside the gene matches: 14.

The sample holds a few counts of this clonotype. The chain is built from TRBV12-3 or TRBV12-4 and TRBJ2-7, with D uncertain. V was trimmed by 3 bases and J by 2 bases, leaving 8 bases between them. This CDR3 is 13 amino acids long. For the CDR3, the DNA is TGTGCCAGCAGTTTCGGGCGCCCCTACGAGCAGTACGTC. Amino acid sequence: CASSFGRPYEQYV.

This clonotype was counted only a few times. The chain joins TRBV11-2 to TRBJ2-2; TRBD1 is a possible D gene (7 bases). The germline V and J ends were trimmed by 8 bases and 0 bases, with 10 bases remaining between them. Germline values: CDR1 SGHAT, CDR2 FQNNGV. The CDR3 spans 14 residues. CDR3 protein: CASGRGANTGELFF. Written as DNA, the CDR3 is TGTGCCAGCGGCAGGGGGGCGAACACCGGGGAGCTGTTTTTT.

The genes are TRBV20-1 and TRBJ2-4; D may be TRBD2 (6 bases). Trimming stripped 1 base from V and 5 bases from J, with 15 bases between. The CDR3 covers 15 residues. Germline V CDR1 and CDR2: DFQATT, SNEGSKA (reference sequence). DNA for the CDR3: TGCAGTGCTAGAGCCCTGCGGGGAACAGAAAACATTCAGTACTTC. Encoded protein: CSARALRGTENIQYF.

This clonotype has only a few counts. This chain uses TRBV5-1 with TRBJ2-7; no firm D call. The CDR3 sequence is 15 residues long. In germline, CDR1 is SGHRS, CDR2 YFSETQ. V was pared by 0 bases and J by 0 bases, with 10 bases between. CDR3 amino acids: CASSLGHSISYEQYF. In DNA, the CDR3 is TGCGCCAGCAGCTTGGGCCACTCGATCTCCTACGAGCAGTACTTC.

A few counts support this clonotype. The genes are TRBV25-1 and TRBJ2-3; 7 bases map to TRBD1. Germline V lookup: CDR1 MGHDK, CDR2 SYGVNS. The CDR3 sequence is 16 residues long. The V and J ends lost 6 bases and 5 bases, in that order; junction bases with no gene match: 14. CDR3 nucleotides: TGTGCCAGCAGGACCGACCTCGGGACAGAAGGAGATACGCAGTATTTT. It specifies CASRTDLGTEGDTQYF.

This clonotype was found a few times. The rearrangement links TRBV20-1 to TRBJ1-1; D gene ambiguous. From germline, CDR1 is DFQATT and CDR2 SNEGSKA (reference sequence). This CDR3 region has 15 residues. Trimming removed 4 bases at V and 3 bases at J, with 18 bases between. Here the CDR3 DNA reads TGCAGTGCTAAAGAGCCCGGGAGGACCCACACTGAAGCTTTCTTT. Translating gives CSAKEPGRTHTEAFF.

At least ten counts were recorded for this clonotype. This chain connects TRBV18 to TRBJ2-1, with 13 bases matching TRBD2. V lost 6 bases to trimming and J lost 12 bases; unmatched junction nucleotides: 8. CDR1 KGHSH and CDR2 LQKENI come from the germline V gene. This CDR3 spans 14 amino acids. The CDR3 loop is CASSPGLAGSSQFF. The DNA for the CDR3 is TGTGCCAGCTCGCCGGGACTAGCGGGAAGTTCGCAGTTCTTC.

In its sample, this clonotype was seen a few times. This rearrangement joins TRBV14 to TRBJ2-6; 9 nucleotides align to TRBD1. After removal of 1 base from V and 2 bases from J, the junction contained 6 bases not matched to a gene. This CDR3 contains 18 residues. Germline V gene sequence: CDR1 SGHDN, CDR2 FVKESK. The chain's CDR3 is CASSQGVTGGAGANVLTF. CDR3 coding DNA: TGTGCCAGCAGCCAAGGGGTCACAGGGGGCGCTGGGGCCAACGTCCTGACTTTC.

The chain joins TRBV6-6 to TRBJ1-4, with no clear D. V was pared by 0 bases and J by 13 bases, with 12 bases between. This CDR3 is built from 13 residues. Germline V gene lookup returns CDR1 MNHNY and CDR2 SVGAGI (reference sequence). This chain's CDR3 is CASSYSSGVGLFF. CDR3 coding DNA: TGTGCCAGCAGTTACTCGAGTGGAGTGGGACTGTTTTTT.